This T cell receptor (beta chain) was obtained from a study of blood T cell repertoires in COVID-19. Study as a whole: Specimens from acute and convalescent COVID-19 originated in the United States, Italy and Spain.

The CDR3 extends over 15 amino acids. Trimming cost V 3 bases and J 0 bases, with 12 bases left between them. The germline CDR1 and CDR2 sequences are LNHDA and SQIVND (reference sequence). Patients in Seattle were enrolled during active infection, then followed longitudinally. Authors' data handling: Nucleated cell counts were estimated from reference gene primer amplification. Clones were sequenced by immunoSEQ multiplex PCR, and TCRdb holds only the in-frame ones, with some missing. The V and J calls and clone size come from that table; D and trimming were worked out from the DNA. The table has more than 300,000 clones, approximately 88% seen once.

The TCR originated in a woman under 40 with COVID-19, enrolled during active disease. The sequenced sample was peripheral blood. V is TRBV19 and J is TRBJ2-7; tentative D call: TRBD2 (6 bases). CDR3 sequence reads: CASSIQGLSSYEQYF. CDR3 in DNA: TGTGCCAGTAGTATCCAGGGACTTAGCTCCTACGAGCAGTACTTC. The complete variable domain, with remaining parts taken from reference TRBV19 and TRBJ2-7, reads DGGITQSPKYLFRKEGQNVTLSCEQNLNHDAMYWYRQDPGQGLRLIYYSQIVNDFQKGDIAEGYSVSREKKESFPLTVTSAQKNPTAFYLCASSIQGLSSYEQYFGPGTRLTVT.